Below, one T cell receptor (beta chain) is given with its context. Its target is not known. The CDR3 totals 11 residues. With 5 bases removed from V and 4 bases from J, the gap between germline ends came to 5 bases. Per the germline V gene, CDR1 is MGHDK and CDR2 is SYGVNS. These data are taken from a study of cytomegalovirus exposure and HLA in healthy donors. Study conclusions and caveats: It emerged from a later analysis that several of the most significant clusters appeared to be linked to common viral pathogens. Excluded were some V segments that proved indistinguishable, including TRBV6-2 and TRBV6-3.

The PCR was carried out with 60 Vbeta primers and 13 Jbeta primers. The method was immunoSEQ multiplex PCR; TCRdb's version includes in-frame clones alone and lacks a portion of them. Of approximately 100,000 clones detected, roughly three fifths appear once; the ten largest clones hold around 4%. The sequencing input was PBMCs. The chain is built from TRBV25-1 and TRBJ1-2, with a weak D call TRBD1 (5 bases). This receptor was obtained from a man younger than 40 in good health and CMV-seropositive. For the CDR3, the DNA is TGTGCCAGCAGTAGGGGCTATGGCTACACCTTC. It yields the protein CASSRGYGYTF.